The present entry profiles one T cell receptor (beta chain) with its context. The data were taken from a study of follicular helper T cells after annual influenza vaccination. In germline, CDR1 is SGHTA, CDR2 FQGNSA. The length of the CDR3 is 15 residues. V dropped 1 base and J dropped 2 bases, with 6 bases sitting between them. TCRB was sequenced at Survey level resolution. TCRdb's copy holds only in-frame clones and misses some; the assay was immunoSEQ multiplex PCR. The profile shows around 13,000 clones, around 78% of them singletons. Time point indicated: 2014-2015 season, pre-vaccination. Sorted blood CD4 subsets were sequenced before and after adults received seasonal inactivated influenza vaccine.

This chain joins TRBV7-2 and TRBJ2-6; TRBD1 might be the D (5 bases). Sequenced here: CXCR5- memory CD4+ T cells sorted from blood, sampled on the day of influenza vaccination. The sequence derives from an adult who received the influenza vaccine. CDR3 coding DNA: TGTGCCAGCAGCTTAGGCAGGGCTGGGGCCAACGTCCTGACTTTC. Translating gives CASSLGRAGANVLTF.